These 28 T cell receptor beta chains share one sample of origin, sequenced in a study of blood T cell repertoires in COVID-19 (TCRdb year 2020). Library creation used the immunoSEQ multiplex PCR assay. TCRdb's version of the immuneACCESS table is confined to in-frame rearrangements and falls short of the full clone set. An unresolved V gene accounts for under half of the shortfall where checked; the remainder is of unknown origin. The sample table shows 150,000 to 200,000 clones, and 70% to 90% are seen once. 2.1% of the sample comes from the top ten. Sequencing input: peripheral blood. These TCRs come from a man aged 65 to 79 with active or convalescent COVID-19.

V usage is TRBV28 and J usage is TRBJ1-4; D gene ambiguous. Germline V CDR1 and CDR2: MDHEN, SYDVKM. The length of the CDR3 is 16 residues. V lost 3 bases to trimming and J lost 7 bases, with 18 bases between them. The CDR3: CASSFGPLRLGEKLFF. The CDR3 DNA sequence: TGTGCCAGCAGTTTTGGGCCTCTTAGGCTTGGTGAAAAACTGTTTTTT.

The V call is TRBV5-8, the J call TRBJ2-3; D is uncertain. This CDR3 is built from 15 residues. The V end was cut by 1 base, the J end by 1 base, with 10 bases between. CDR1 and CDR2 (germline): SGHTS, YDEGEE. As DNA, the CDR3 is TGTGCCAGCAGCTTGACATGGTCTCGCACAGATACGCAGTATTTT. Its protein product is CASSLTWSRTDTQYF.

The chain recombines TRBV7-2 with TRBJ2-3; perhaps TRBD2 as D (5 bases). There are 14 residues in the CDR3. V was clipped by 5 bases and J by 4 bases, with 13 bases between them. Germline V CDR1 and CDR2: SGHTA, FQGNSA. CDR3 nucleotide sequence: TGTGCCAGCAGCCCCGGGCTAGCTTCAGATACGCAGTATTTT. It codes for CASSPGLASDTQYF. Combining the CDR3 with reference TRBV7-2 and TRBJ2-3 gives the whole variable domain GAGVSQSPSNKVTEKGKDVELRCDPISGHTALYWYRQSLGQGLEFLIYFQGNSAPDKSGLPSDRFSAERTGGSVSTLTIQRTQQEDSAVYLCASSPGLASDTQYFGPGTRLTVL.

This sequence joins TRBV28 and TRBJ1-1; 7 bases agree with TRBD1. CDR1 MDHEN and CDR2 SYDVKM come from the germline V gene. V shed 5 bases, J shed 11 bases, and the junction held 11 bases outside the gene matches. The CDR3 runs 13 residues. The CDR3 here is CASSAQGFRGAFF. Written as DNA, the CDR3 is TGTGCCAGCAGTGCACAGGGTTTCAGGGGGGCTTTCTTT.

This clone has more than one count but fewer than ten. This chain links TRBV30 with TRBJ1-6, with TRBD1 matching over 9 bases. The V and J ends lost 4 bases and 15 bases, in that order; junction bases with no gene match: 13. The CDR3 loop spans 14 amino acids. Germline loops: CDR1 GTSNPN, CDR2 SVGIG (reference sequence). The CDR3 coding sequence is TGTGCCTGGACCTCTGACAGGGGGATCGATCACCTCCACTTT. Protein: CAWTSDRGIDHLHF.

The chain links TRBV14 to TRBJ2-6; D ambiguous. CDR1 is SGHDN, CDR2 FVKESK, per germline. V shed 3 bases and J shed 4 bases, with 10 bases lying between them. The CDR3 totals 15 residues. Here the CDR3 reads CASSHRLSGANVLTF. The CDR3 bases are TGTGCCAGCAGCCATCGTCTCTCCGGGGCCAACGTCCTGACTTTC.

The V and J genes are TRBV2 and TRBJ2-2; 7 nucleotides align to TRBD1. The V gene end was trimmed by 4 bases and the J gene end by 1 base; junction bases not matched to a gene: 3. This CDR3 is 15 amino acids long. Germline V gives CDR1 SNHLY, CDR2 FYNNEI. The DNA of the CDR3 is TGTGCCAGCAGTGGGGACAGTCAGAACACCGGGGAGCTGTTTTTT. Its translation is CASSGDSQNTGELFF.

The V and J genes are TRBV7-9 and TRBJ1-1, with D perhaps matching TRBD1 (5 bases). Germline-derived CDR1 and CDR2 are SEHNR and FQNEAQ (reference sequence). This CDR3 is built from 14 residues. V lost 4 bases to trimming and J lost 1 base, with 10 bases between them. DNA of the CDR3: TGTGCCAGCAGCTCTACTACAGGGAACACTGAAGCTTTCTTT. Translation gives CASSSTTGNTEAFF.

The chain links TRBV6-5 to TRBJ2-5; tentative D call: TRBD1 (5 bases). Germline V gene sequence: CDR1 MNHEY, CDR2 SVGAGI. The ends were cut back, 6 bases at V and 5 bases at J, with 13 bases in the middle. CDR3 size: 13 residues. CDR3 DNA sequence: TGTGCCAGCAGCCAGGGAATAATGGAGACCCAGTACTTC. This translates into CASSQGIMETQYF.

The chain uses TRBV4-3 and TRBJ2-1; 12 bases align to TRBD2. Germline V lookup: CDR1 LGHNA, CDR2 YSLEER. CDR3 length: 16 amino acids. V lost 1 base and J lost 9; bases outside the gene matches: 7. In DNA form, the CDR3 reads TGCGCCAGCAGCCAAGCCCTAGCGGGGGGGCCTAGTGAGCAGTTCTTC. Its translation is CASSQALAGGPSEQFF.

The genes are TRBV6-5 and TRBJ2-7; possible D gene TRBD2, 6 bases. Trimming took off 11 bases at V and 4 bases at J, with 21 bases between the two ends. This CDR3 region has 14 residues. The V gene's germline CDR1 is MNHEY and CDR2 SVGAGI. The CDR3 protein is CASKPRGNSYEQYF. CDR3 DNA: TGTGCCTCCAAACCGCGGGGCAACAGTTACGAGCAGTACTTC.

The rearrangement uses TRBV28 and TRBJ2-7; 11 nucleotides align to TRBD1. CDR3 length: 16 amino acids. After removal of 7 bases from V and 2 bases from J, the junction contained 10 bases not matched to a gene. CDR1 and CDR2 (germline): MDHEN, SYDVKM. CDR3 sequence: CASNPRPGQGAYEQYF. The CDR3 DNA is TGTGCCAGCAACCCACGGCCGGGACAGGGGGCCTACGAGCAGTACTTC.

This chain connects TRBV4-3 to TRBJ2-5, with TRBD2 matching over 11 bases. There are 18 residues in the CDR3. CDR1 is LGHNA, CDR2 YSLEER, per germline. Losses at the gene ends were 1 base for V and 1 base for J; bases not matched to a gene: 8. The DNA of the CDR3 is TGCGCCAGCAGCCAAGCGGCTAGCGGGGGGCCGGGCCAAGAGACCCAGTACTTC. Its translation: CASSQAASGGPGQETQYF.

This chain links TRBV6-6 with TRBJ2-3; D is undetermined. The germline V gene encodes CDR1 MNHNY and CDR2 SVGAGI (reference sequence). The V end lost 0 bases, the J end lost 6 bases, and 4 bases lay between the germline ends. The CDR3 loop spans 12 amino acids. The CDR3 reads CASSYSSDTQYF. For the CDR3, the DNA is TGTGCCAGCAGTTACTCTAGTGATACGCAGTATTTT.

The chain couples TRBV6-5 to TRBJ1-3; D is uncertain. This CDR3 is 16 amino acids long. Germline CDR1 is MNHEY and CDR2 is SVGAGI. Deletions cut 2 bases from V and 4 bases from J, with 15 bases between. CDR3 residues: CASSYDPPTGGNTIYF. The CDR3 nucleotides are TGTGCCAGCAGTTACGATCCCCCGACTGGCGGAAACACCATATATTTT.

J is TRBJ1-3 and V is TRBV30; 7 bases line up with TRBD1. CDR3 size: 13 residues. Germline lookup yields CDR1 GTSNPN and CDR2 SVGIG (reference sequence). The V and J ends lost 4 bases and 3 bases, in that order; junction bases with no gene match: 3. In nucleotides, the CDR3 is TGTGCCTGGAATACAGGGGTTGGAAACACCATATATTTT. Translated: CAWNTGVGNTIYF.

The chain recombines TRBV5-6 with TRBJ2-3; 7 nucleotides line up with TRBD1. The CDR3 length is 16 residues. Per germline, CDR1 SGHDT and CDR2 YYEEEE. The junction had 11 bases not matched to a gene; V was cut back by 5 bases and J by 2 bases. CDR3 in amino acids: CASRNRDRVLTDTQYF. CDR3 in DNA: TGTGCCAGCAGAAACCGGGACAGAGTTCTCACAGATACGCAGTATTTT.

V usage is TRBV7-2 and J usage is TRBJ1-5; TRBD1 is a possible D gene (5 bases). Trimming pared 1 base from V and 7 bases from J, leaving 11 bases between. Germline assignment: CDR1 SGHTA and CDR2 FQGNSA. The CDR3 length is 14 residues. The CDR3 loop is CASSLVLGEQPQHF. The CDR3 nucleotides read TGTGCCAGCAGCTTAGTTTTAGGGGAACAGCCCCAGCATTTT. The entire variable domain, with the rest obtained from reference TRBV7-2 and TRBJ1-5, is as follows: GAGVSQSPSNKVTEKGKDVELRCDPISGHTALYWYRQSLGQGLEFLIYFQGNSAPDKSGLPSDRFSAERTGGSVSTLTIQRTQQEDSAVYLCASSLVLGEQPQHFGDGTRLSIL.

This chain joins TRBV6-5 and TRBJ2-2; TRBD1 might be the D (5 bases). V gave up 4 bases and J gave up 2 bases, with 11 bases separating them. Germline loops: CDR1 MNHEY, CDR2 SVGAGI. The CDR3 runs 15 residues. Here the CDR3 reads CASSFRQTNTGELFF. The DNA of the CDR3 is TGTGCCAGCAGTTTCCGACAGACCAACACCGGGGAGCTGTTTTTT.

The CDR3 sequence: CASSGGLGQGSNQPQHF. For the CDR3, the DNA is TGTGCCAGCAGTGGGGGCCTAGGACAGGGTAGCAATCAGCCCCAGCATTTT. The rearrangement links TRBV6-1 to TRBJ1-5; 8 positions agree with TRBD1. The V and J ends lost 4 bases and 0 bases, in that order; junction bases with no gene match: 8. Looked up from germline, CDR1 is MNHNS and CDR2 is SASEGT. CDR3 length: 17 residues.

This clone turned up a few times. V gene TRBV7-2 combines with J gene TRBJ2-1; 7 bases align to TRBD2. CDR3 length equals 16 residues. Germline V gives CDR1 SGHTA, CDR2 FQGNSA. The ends lost 4 bases at V and 6 bases at J; junction bases unmatched: 12. CDR3 sequence reads: CASSSVGAGASNEQFF. Written as DNA, the CDR3 is TGTGCCAGCAGCTCGGTAGGGGCGGGAGCGAGCAATGAGCAGTTCTTC.

This chain joins TRBV28 and TRBJ2-1; TRBD2 is a possible D gene (5 bases). V lost 7 bases and J lost 0, with 22 bases in between. Germline V CDR1 and CDR2: MDHEN, SYDVKM. The CDR3 length is 18 residues. CDR3 region: CASTLPVPGMSSYNEQFF. CDR3 nucleotide sequence: TGTGCCAGCACCTTACCCGTACCCGGGATGAGCTCCTACAATGAGCAGTTCTTC.

The chain joins TRBV29-1 to TRBJ2-1, with 13 bases aligning to TRBD2. V lost 5 bases to trimming and J lost 1 base; unmatched junction nucleotides: 5. The CDR3 runs to 16 residues. Germline V lookup: CDR1 SQVTM, CDR2 ANQGSEA. CDR3 protein: CSVTGLAGVSYNEQFF. The CDR3, as DNA: TGCAGCGTTACCGGACTAGCGGGAGTTTCCTACAATGAGCAGTTCTTC.

The rearrangement uses TRBV11-2 and TRBJ1-2; D is perhaps TRBD1 (6 bases). The V and J ends lost 1 base and 4 bases respectively, with 10 bases between them. Looked up from germline, CDR1 is SGHAT and CDR2 is FQNNGV. This CDR3 has 14 amino acids. The chain's CDR3 is CASSLARGPYGYTF. CDR3 coding DNA: TGTGCCAGCAGCTTAGCCAGGGGCCCCTATGGCTACACCTTC.

The gene calls are TRBV12-3 or TRBV12-4 and TRBJ2-1; 7 bases match TRBD2. CDR3 length: 13 amino acids. The ends lost 10 bases at V and 0 bases at J; junction bases unmatched: 3. This chain's CDR3 is CATGGGSYNEQFF. The DNA of the CDR3 is TGTGCCACGGGCGGGGGCTCCTACAATGAGCAGTTCTTC.

This sequence joins TRBV6-6 and TRBJ2-7; D unclear. V lost 2 bases and J lost 2, with 7 bases in between. This CDR3 has 13 residues. Germline V gives CDR1 MNHNY, CDR2 SVGAGI (reference sequence). The DNA for the CDR3 is TGTGCCAGCAGTTACACTGTCGCCTACGAGCAGTACTTC. Amino acids: CASSYTVAYEQYF.

In this sample, this clone turned up a few times. This rearrangement joins TRBV9 to TRBJ2-3, with D unclear. Per germline, CDR1 SGDLS and CDR2 YYNGEE. The CDR3 extends over 12 amino acids. V dropped 6 bases and J dropped 5 bases, with 10 bases sitting between them. This CDR3 reads CASIGVGDTQYF. The DNA for the CDR3 is TGTGCCAGCATAGGAGTGGGAGATACGCAGTATTTT.

The rearrangement joins TRBV12-3 or TRBV12-4 to TRBJ2-7, with 7 bases matching TRBD2. Trimming removed 10 bases from V and 4 bases from J; junction bases left unmatched: 10. The CDR3 loop spans 13 amino acids. The CDR3 is CATMGGTGYEQYF. CDR3 nucleotides: TGTGCCACCATGGGGGGGACGGGTTACGAGCAGTACTTC.